This T cell receptor (beta chain) appears in the sequencing data of a study of blood T cells in healthy people across ages. This CDR3 spans 15 amino acids. Germline-derived CDR1 and CDR2 are SGHTA and FQGNSA. J lost 4 bases, V lost 5 bases, and 4 bases had no gene match. PCR was performed a second time for roughly 7 to 11 cycles using a sample-barcoded 5' primer and a J-beta primer mix. TCRdb re-derived calls from the 5' RACE reads in MiXCR, one entry per CDR3 protein. The table has 600,000 or so distinct CDR3 sequences, 40% to 55% seen once. This receptor was identified in an elderly man in good health. What was sequenced was blood. This rearrangement joins TRBV7-2 to TRBJ2-5; 13 positions agree with TRBD2. This chain's CDR3 is CASSATSGGAETQYF. The CDR3 DNA reads as TGTGCCAGCAGCGCCACTAGCGGGGGGGCAGAGACCCAGTACTTC. Together with reference TRBV7-2 and TRBJ2-5, the CDR3 gives the full variable domain: GAGVSQSPSNKVTEKGKDVELRCDPISGHTALYWYRQSLGQGLEFLIYFQGNSAPDKSGLPSDRFSAERTGGSVSTLTIQRTQQEDSAVYLCASSATSGGAETQYFGPGTRLLVL.